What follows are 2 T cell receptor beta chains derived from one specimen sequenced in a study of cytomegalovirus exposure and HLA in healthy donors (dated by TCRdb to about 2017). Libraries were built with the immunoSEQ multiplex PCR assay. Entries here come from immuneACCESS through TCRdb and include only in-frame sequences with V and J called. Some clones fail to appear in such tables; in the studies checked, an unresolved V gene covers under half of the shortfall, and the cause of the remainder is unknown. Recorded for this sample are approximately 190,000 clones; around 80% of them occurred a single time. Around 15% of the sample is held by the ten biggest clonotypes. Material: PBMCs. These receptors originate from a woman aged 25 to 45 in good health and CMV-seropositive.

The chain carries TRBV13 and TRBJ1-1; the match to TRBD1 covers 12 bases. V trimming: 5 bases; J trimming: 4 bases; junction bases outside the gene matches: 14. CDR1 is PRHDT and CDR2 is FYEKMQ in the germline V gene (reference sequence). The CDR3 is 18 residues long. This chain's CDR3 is CASSRQWDRGLTGTEAFF. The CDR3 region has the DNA TGTGCCAGCAGCCGCCAATGGGACAGGGGGCTTACGGGCACTGAAGCTTTCTTT. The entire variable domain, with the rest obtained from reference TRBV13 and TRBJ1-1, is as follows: AAGVIQSPRHLIKEKRETATLKCYPIPRHDTVYWYQQGPGQDPQFLISFYEKMQSDKGSIPDRFSAQQFSDYHSELNMSSLELGDSALYFCASSRQWDRGLTGTEAFFGQGTRLTVV.

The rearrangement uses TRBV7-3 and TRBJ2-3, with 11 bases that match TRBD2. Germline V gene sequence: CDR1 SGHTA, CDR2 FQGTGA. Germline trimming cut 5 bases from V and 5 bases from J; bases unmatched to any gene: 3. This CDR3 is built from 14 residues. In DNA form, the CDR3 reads TGTGCCAGCAGCCCGGGACTAGCGGTAGATACGCAGTATTTT. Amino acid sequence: CASSPGLAVDTQYF.